The 25 T cell receptor beta chains below all came from one sample that was sequenced in a study of shared clonotypes between healthy human individuals. Profiled with immunoSEQ multiplex PCR; TCRdb holds only in-frame clones, not every one. The sample lists about 490,000 clones; 79% were seen once. The sequencing sample was made of PBMCs. These receptors all stem from a woman in her thirties or forties in good health. Some clones in this sample may be carry-over from other donors' samples.

V gene TRBV15 combines with J gene TRBJ2-1; tentatively, D is TRBD1 or TRBD2 (5 bases each). Germline CDR1 reads LNHNV; CDR2 reads YYDKDF (reference sequence). V lost 4 bases and J lost 0, with 10 bases in between. This CDR3 has 15 amino acids. The CDR3 region has the DNA TGTGCCACCAGCACGGGACGTCGCTCCTACAATGAGCAGTTCTTC. It encodes CATSTGRRSYNEQFF.

This chain links TRBV27 with TRBJ1-2, with D unclear. The CDR3 is made up of 15 amino acids. The V end lost 5 bases, the J end lost 0 bases, and 13 bases lay between the germline ends. Germline V lookup: CDR1 MNHEY, CDR2 SMNVEV (reference sequence). The CDR3 loop is CASSGRGTANYGYTF. The CDR3 bases are TGTGCCAGCAGTGGACGGGGAACGGCTAACTATGGCTACACCTTC.

This clone has just one count. This chain links TRBV6-1 with TRBJ2-7, with D possibly TRBD2 on 6 matching bases. The CDR3 length is 17 residues. Germline V gene lookup returns CDR1 MNHNS and CDR2 SASEGT. The V and J ends lost 4 bases and 0 bases respectively, with 19 bases between them. The CDR3 bases are TGTGCCAGCAGTGGAAGGGGTCTAGCGCCCTTCTCCTACGAGCAGTACTTC. Translating gives CASSGRGLAPFSYEQYF.

The V gene is TRBV6-5, the J gene TRBJ2-1; weak D call: TRBD1 (5 bases). The CDR3 is 12 residues long. V dropped 7 bases and J dropped 5 bases, with 9 bases sitting between them. The V gene's germline CDR1 is MNHEY and CDR2 SVGAGI. CDR3 amino acids: CASTQGDNEQFF. In DNA, the CDR3 is TGTGCCAGCACCCAAGGGGACAATGAGCAGTTCTTC.

This rearrangement joins TRBV28 to TRBJ1-5; maybe TRBD1 (6 bases). V was pared by 3 bases and J by 3 bases, with 15 bases between. The germline V gene has CDR1 MDHEN and CDR2 SYDVKM. This CDR3 is built from 16 residues. The CDR3 nucleotides are TGTGCCAGCAGTTTGGGGTCAGGGGCCATCAATCAGCCCCAGCATTTT. Its translation: CASSLGSGAINQPQHF.

The V call is TRBV30, the J call TRBJ1-1, with D unclear. Germline assignment: CDR1 GTSNPN and CDR2 SVGIG (reference sequence). The V end lost 1 base, the J end lost 13 bases, and 16 bases lay between the germline ends. The CDR3 is made up of 12 amino acids. CDR3 bases: TGTGCCTGGAGTGGGCATGACCCGCTTGTTTTCTTT. This codes for CAWSGHDPLVFF.

This rearrangement joins TRBV19 to TRBJ2-5; 10 bases are a match to TRBD2. CDR1 is LNHDA and CDR2 is SQIVND in the germline V gene (reference sequence). The trim removed 5 bases at V and 5 bases at J, leaving 2 bases unmatched. This CDR3 is built from 13 residues. CDR3 region: CASSDSGRETQYF. The CDR3 nucleotides read TGTGCCAGTAGTGATAGCGGGAGGGAGACCCAGTACTTC.

There are many counts of this clone. The junction departs from germline at one end; a sequencing error may be responsible. Other DNA variants within this sample encode the same CDR3. DNA of the CDR3: TGTGCCAGCAGAGAAGCAGGGGGTGACGGAAACACCATATATTTT. This codes for CASREAGGDGNTIYF. The J gene is TRBJ1-3, the V gene TRBV6-1, with 7 bases fitting TRBD1. Germline CDR1 MNHNS, CDR2 SASEGT. The CDR3 sequence is 15 residues long.

This rearrangement joins TRBV30 to TRBJ1-6, with a tentative D call TRBD1 (5 bases). The CDR3 is 17 amino acids. The V gene's germline CDR1 is GTSNPN and CDR2 SVGIG (reference sequence). V lost 1 base and J lost 6, with 19 bases in between. This chain's CDR3 is CAWSERGRTTFNSPLHF. The CDR3 coding sequence is TGTGCCTGGAGTGAAAGGGGCCGGACAACCTTTAATTCACCCCTCCACTTT.

V gene TRBV13 combines with J gene TRBJ2-7, with TRBD1 matching over 7 bases. The CDR3 covers 14 residues. The junction had 6 bases not matched to a gene; V was cut back by 5 bases and J by 2 bases. CDR1 is PRHDT, CDR2 FYEKMQ, per germline (reference sequence). CDR3 bases: TGTGCCAGCAGCCAAAGACAGGGCGCCTACGAGCAGTACTTC. Residues: CASSQRQGAYEQYF.

This chain links TRBV18 with TRBJ2-1; 10 bases agree with TRBD2. Per germline, CDR1 KGHSH and CDR2 LQKENI. Unmatched junction bases numbered 2, after V lost 0 bases and J lost 6 bases. This CDR3 comprises 15 residues. The CDR3: CASSPPSSGSNEQFF. The CDR3 bases are TGTGCCAGCTCACCACCCTCTAGCGGGAGCAATGAGCAGTTCTTC.

The genes are TRBV28 and TRBJ1-4; the D gene is possibly TRBD1 (6 bases). This CDR3 region has 16 residues. V was shortened by 4 bases and J by 17 bases, with 29 bases between the two germline ends. From germline, CDR1 is MDHEN and CDR2 SYDVKM. This chain's CDR3 is CASSYGPKGGTIFLFF. The CDR3 DNA follows: TGTGCCAGCAGTTACGGGCCTAAGGGGGGGACCATTTTTCTATTTTTT. The full variable domain, its missing parts supplied by reference TRBV28 and TRBJ1-4, is DVKVTQSSRYLVKRTGEKVFLECVQDMDHENMFWYRQDPGLGLRLIYFSYDVKMKEKGDIPEGYSVSREKKERFSLILESASTNQTSMYLCASSYGPKGGTIFLFFGSGTQLSVL.

The rearrangement links TRBV5-6 to TRBJ2-7; 9 bases are shared with TRBD1. This CDR3 contains 14 residues. Trimming removed 5 bases from V and 2 bases from J; junction bases left unmatched: 5. Germline CDR1 is SGHDT and CDR2 is YYEEEE. CDR3 residues: CASSLQGAPYEQYF. CDR3 DNA: TGTGCCAGCAGTTTACAGGGGGCCCCCTACGAGCAGTACTTC.

This sequence joins TRBV11-2 and TRBJ2-5, with D perhaps being TRBD1 or TRBD2 (6 bases each). Trimming left V 5 bases short and J 5 bases short, with 15 bases between. The V gene's germline CDR1 is SGHAT and CDR2 FQNNGV. The CDR3 loop spans 14 amino acids. CDR3 nucleotides: TGTGCCAGCAGCCAGCTTGGGGGGCGTGAGACCCAGTACTTC. This sequence encodes CASSQLGGRETQYF.

This sequence joins TRBV19 and TRBJ1-1, with D uncertain. Looked up from germline, CDR1 is LNHDA and CDR2 is SQIVND (reference sequence). The CDR3 has 12 amino acids. V gave up 7 bases and J gave up 5 bases, with 11 bases separating them. The CDR3 loop is CASTALGTEAFF. CDR3 nucleotides: TGTGCCAGTACGGCCCTGGGGACTGAAGCTTTCTTT.

The chain has TRBV7-2 and TRBJ1-6; D remains ambiguous. CDR3 length equals 12 residues. The germline V gene encodes CDR1 SGHTA and CDR2 FQGNSA. V lost 5 bases and J lost 5, with 4 bases in between. The CDR3 region is CASSQNNSPLHF. The CDR3 DNA follows: TGTGCCAGCAGCCAAAATAATTCACCCCTCCACTTT.

The genes are TRBV4-1 and TRBJ2-5, with a weak D call TRBD2 (8 bases). The last part of the DNA fits TRBJ2-7 better; the J call may be wrong. CDR1 and CDR2 from the germline V gene are MGHRA and YSYEKL. The CDR3 is made up of 18 amino acids. CDR3 sequence: CASSPRGPAGVHSYEQYF. CDR3 DNA: TGCGCCAGCAGCCCAAGGGGGCCAGCGGGAGTACACTCCTACGAGCAGTACTTC.

The chain carries TRBV19 and TRBJ1-1; 12 bases align to TRBD1. Germline trimming cut 7 bases from V and 5 bases from J; bases unmatched to any gene: 11. CDR3 length: 16 residues. Germline CDR1 is LNHDA and CDR2 is SQIVND (reference sequence). The CDR3 region has the DNA TGTGCCAGTACGGTTGCCGGGACAGGGGGCAGGACTGAAGCTTTCTTT. Protein: CASTVAGTGGRTEAFF.

This clone was detected only a few times. The CDR3 DNA reads as TGTGCCAGCAATGAGGGACTTTTCCCCCCAGGGGAGCAGTTCTTC. Its translation: CASNEGLFPPGEQFF. The chain carries TRBV21-1 and TRBJ2-1; the table gives TRBD2 as D, unverified against the DNA. TRBV21-1 is a known pseudogene. The CDR3 length is 15 residues.

Written as DNA, the CDR3 is TGTGCCAGCAGCCAGGCCACAGGGACTGGGGCCAACGTCCTGACTTTC. Amino acid sequence: CASSQATGTGANVLTF. The genes are TRBV4-2 and TRBJ2-6; possibly TRBD1 for D (6 bases). Trimming stripped 3 bases from V and 2 bases from J, with 11 bases between. The CDR3 is 16 residues long. Germline values: CDR1 LGHNA, CDR2 YNFKEQ.

The chain couples TRBV5-6 to TRBJ2-2; D possibly corresponds to TRBD1 (6 bases). The germline V gene encodes CDR1 SGHDT and CDR2 YYEEEE. The CDR3 consists of 16 residues. Trimming stripped 0 bases from V and 1 base from J, with 10 bases between. This CDR3 reads CASSLVRGLNTGELFF. CDR3 sequence (DNA): TGTGCCAGCAGCTTGGTGAGGGGGTTGAACACCGGGGAGCTGTTTTTT.

The CDR3 nucleotides read TGTGCCAGCAGTTTGGGGGCTAGCTCCTACGAGCAGTACTTC. Protein sequence: CASSLGASSYEQYF. The chain employs TRBV28 and TRBJ2-7; D perhaps matches TRBD1 (6 bases). This CDR3 has 14 amino acids. V lost 3 bases and J lost 0, with 9 bases in between. Germline-derived CDR1 and CDR2 are MDHEN and SYDVKM.

This clone was picked up many times. This chain uses TRBV13 with TRBJ1-1; perhaps TRBD1 as D (5 bases). CDR1 PRHDT and CDR2 FYEKMQ come from the germline V gene (reference sequence). This CDR3 has 16 amino acids. V lost 4 bases to trimming and J lost 5 bases, with 20 bases between them. The CDR3 here is CASSSGLHNGGTEAFF. CDR3 nucleotide sequence: TGTGCCAGCAGCTCGGGCCTTCATAACGGGGGGACTGAAGCTTTCTTT. The full variable domain, its missing parts supplied by reference TRBV13 and TRBJ1-1, is AAGVIQSPRHLIKEKRETATLKCYPIPRHDTVYWYQQGPGQDPQFLISFYEKMQSDKGSIPDRFSAQQFSDYHSELNMSSLELGDSALYFCASSSGLHNGGTEAFFGQGTRLTVV.

The chain has TRBV7-8 and TRBJ2-1; 9 positions match TRBD2. V shed 5 bases and J 1 base; nucleotides not matched to a gene: 9. This CDR3 has 17 amino acids. Germline V gene lookup returns CDR1 SGHVS and CDR2 FQNEAQ. In DNA, the CDR3 is TGTGCCAGCAGCCCCTTGACTAGCGGAACATCCTACAATGAGCAGTTCTTC. It is translated as CASSPLTSGTSYNEQFF.

The chain has TRBV5-4 and TRBJ2-7; 9 bases fit TRBD1. The germline V gene encodes CDR1 SGHNT and CDR2 YYREEE (reference sequence). The CDR3 loop spans 14 amino acids. Trimming removed 3 bases from V and 7 bases from J; junction bases left unmatched: 8. CDR3 sequence reads: CASSSADRGREQYF. The CDR3 coding sequence is TGTGCCAGCAGCTCAGCGGACAGGGGACGGGAGCAGTACTTC. Using reference TRBV5-4 and TRBJ2-7 for the parts outside the CDR3, the full variable domain is ETGVTQSPTHLIKTRGQQVTLRCSSQSGHNTVSWYQQALGQGPQFIFQYYREEENGRGNFPPRFSGLQFPNYSSELNVNALELDDSALYLCASSSADRGREQYFGPGTRLTVT.